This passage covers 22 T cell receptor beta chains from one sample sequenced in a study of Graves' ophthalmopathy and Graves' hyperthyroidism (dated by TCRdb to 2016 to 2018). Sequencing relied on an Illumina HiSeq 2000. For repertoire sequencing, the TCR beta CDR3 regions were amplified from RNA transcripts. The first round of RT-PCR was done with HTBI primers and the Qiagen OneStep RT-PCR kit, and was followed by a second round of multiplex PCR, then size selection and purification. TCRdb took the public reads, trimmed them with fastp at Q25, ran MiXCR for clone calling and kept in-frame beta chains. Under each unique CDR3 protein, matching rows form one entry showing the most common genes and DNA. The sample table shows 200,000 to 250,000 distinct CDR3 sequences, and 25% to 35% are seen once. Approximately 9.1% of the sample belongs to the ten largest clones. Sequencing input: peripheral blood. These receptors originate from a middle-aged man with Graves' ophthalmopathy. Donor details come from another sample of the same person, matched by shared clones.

The CDR3 DNA follows: TGTGCCAGCAGGACTAGCGGGAGTAGGGAGACCCAGTACTTC. This translates into CASRTSGSRETQYF. This chain links TRBV19 with TRBJ2-5; 13 positions agree with TRBD2. The CDR3 is 14 amino acids. J was trimmed by 5 bases and V by 9 bases; bases with no gene match: 6. Per the germline V gene, CDR1 is LNHDA and CDR2 is SQIVND (reference sequence).

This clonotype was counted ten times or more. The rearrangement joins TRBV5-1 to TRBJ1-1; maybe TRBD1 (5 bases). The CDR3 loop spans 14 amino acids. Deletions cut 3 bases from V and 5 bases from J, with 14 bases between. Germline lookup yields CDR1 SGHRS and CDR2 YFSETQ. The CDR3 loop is CASSSGTIATEAFF. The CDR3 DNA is TGCGCCAGCAGCTCTGGGACTATAGCTACTGAAGCTTTCTTT. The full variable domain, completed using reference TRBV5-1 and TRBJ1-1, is KAGVTQTPRYLIKTRGQQVTLSCSPISGHRSVSWYQQTPGQGLQFLFEYFSETQRNKGNFPGRFSGRQFSNSRSEMNVSTLELGDSALYLCASSSGTIATEAFFGQGTRLTVV.

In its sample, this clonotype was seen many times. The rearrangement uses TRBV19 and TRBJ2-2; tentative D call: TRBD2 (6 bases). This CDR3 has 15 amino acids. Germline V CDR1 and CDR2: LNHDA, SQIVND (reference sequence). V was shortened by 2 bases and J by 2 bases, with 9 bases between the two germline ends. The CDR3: CASSIRAGNTGELFF. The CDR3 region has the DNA TGTGCCAGTAGTATACGGGCGGGAAACACCGGGGAGCTGTTTTTT.

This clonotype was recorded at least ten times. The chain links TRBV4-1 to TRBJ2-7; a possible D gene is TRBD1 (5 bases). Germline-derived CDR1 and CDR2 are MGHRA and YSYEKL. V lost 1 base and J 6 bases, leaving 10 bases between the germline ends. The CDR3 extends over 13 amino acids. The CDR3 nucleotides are TGCGCCAGCAGCCAAGGAACAGGCTTCGAGCAGTACTTC. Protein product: CASSQGTGFEQYF.

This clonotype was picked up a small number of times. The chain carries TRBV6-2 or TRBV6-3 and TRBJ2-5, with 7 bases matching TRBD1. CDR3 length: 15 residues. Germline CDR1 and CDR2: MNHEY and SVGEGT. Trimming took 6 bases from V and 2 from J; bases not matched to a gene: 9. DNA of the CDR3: TGTGCCAGCAGACGCCCTCCGGGACAGCAAGAGACCCAGTACTTC. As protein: CASRRPPGQQETQYF.

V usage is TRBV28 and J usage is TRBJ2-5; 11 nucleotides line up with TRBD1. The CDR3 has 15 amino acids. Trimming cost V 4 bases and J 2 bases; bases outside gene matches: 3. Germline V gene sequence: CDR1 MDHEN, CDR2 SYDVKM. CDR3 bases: TGTGCCAGCAGTTCCGGGACAGGGGGGCAAGAGACCCAGTACTTC. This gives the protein CASSSGTGGQETQYF. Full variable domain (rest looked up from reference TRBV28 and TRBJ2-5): DVKVTQSSRYLVKRTGEKVFLECVQDMDHENMFWYRQDPGLGLRLIYFSYDVKMKEKGDIPEGYSVSREKKERFSLILESASTNQTSMYLCASSSGTGGQETQYFGPGTRLLVL.

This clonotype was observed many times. CDR3 region: CASSSGTGGGQPQHF. As DNA, the CDR3 is TGTGCCAGCAGTTCCGGGACAGGGGGAGGTCAGCCCCAGCATTTT. The rearrangement uses TRBV12-3 or TRBV12-4 and TRBJ1-5; 11 bases align to TRBD1. V lost 4 bases and J lost 6; bases outside the gene matches: 5. This CDR3 is 15 amino acids long.

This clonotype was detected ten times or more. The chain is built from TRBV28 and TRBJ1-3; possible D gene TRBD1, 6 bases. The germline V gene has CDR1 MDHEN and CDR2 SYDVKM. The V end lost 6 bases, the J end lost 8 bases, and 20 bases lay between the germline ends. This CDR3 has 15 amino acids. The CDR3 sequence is CASSRGGALKDTIYF. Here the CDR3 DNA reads TGTGCCAGCAGCCGCGGGGGGGCCCTTAAGGACACCATATATTTT. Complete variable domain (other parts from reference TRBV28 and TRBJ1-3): DVKVTQSSRYLVKRTGEKVFLECVQDMDHENMFWYRQDPGLGLRLIYFSYDVKMKEKGDIPEGYSVSREKKERFSLILESASTNQTSMYLCASSRGGALKDTIYFGEGSWLTVV.

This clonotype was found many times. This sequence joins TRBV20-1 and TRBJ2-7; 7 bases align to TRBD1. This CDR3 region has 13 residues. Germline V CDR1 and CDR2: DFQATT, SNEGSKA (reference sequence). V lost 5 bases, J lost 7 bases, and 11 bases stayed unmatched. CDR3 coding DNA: TGCAGTGCTTCAGGGACAGTAGAGGGAGAGCAGTACTTC. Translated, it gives CSASGTVEGEQYF.

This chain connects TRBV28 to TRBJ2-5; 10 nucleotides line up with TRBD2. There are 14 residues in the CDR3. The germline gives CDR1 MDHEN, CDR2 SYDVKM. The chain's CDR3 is CATTGLAVQETQYF. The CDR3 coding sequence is TGTGCTACTACCGGACTAGCGGTACAAGAGACCCAGTACTTC. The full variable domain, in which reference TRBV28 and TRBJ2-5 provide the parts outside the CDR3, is DVKVTQSSRYLVKRTGEKVFLECVQDMDHENMFWYRQDPGLGLRLIYFSYDVKMKEKGDIPEGYSVSREKKERFSLILESASTNQTSMYLCATTGLAVQETQYFGPGTRLLVL.

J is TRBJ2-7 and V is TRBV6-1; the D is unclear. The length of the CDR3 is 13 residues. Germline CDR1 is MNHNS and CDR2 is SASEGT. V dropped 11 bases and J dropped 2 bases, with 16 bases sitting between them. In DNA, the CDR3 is TGTGCCCTCGGCCGAGGTGATACCTACGAGCAGTACTTC. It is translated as CALGRGDTYEQYF.

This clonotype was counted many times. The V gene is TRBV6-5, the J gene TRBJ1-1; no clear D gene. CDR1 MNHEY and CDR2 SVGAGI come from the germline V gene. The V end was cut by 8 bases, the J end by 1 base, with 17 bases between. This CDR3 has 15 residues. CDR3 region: CASLTHQHRNTEAFF. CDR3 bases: TGTGCCAGCTTAACCCACCAACATAGGAACACTGAAGCTTTCTTT.

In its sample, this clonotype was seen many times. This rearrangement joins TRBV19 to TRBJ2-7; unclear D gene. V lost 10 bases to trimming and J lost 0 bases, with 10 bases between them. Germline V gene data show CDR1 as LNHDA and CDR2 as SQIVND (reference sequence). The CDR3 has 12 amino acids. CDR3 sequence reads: CATSTASYEQYF. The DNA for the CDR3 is TGTGCCACGAGTACAGCCTCCTACGAGCAGTACTTC.

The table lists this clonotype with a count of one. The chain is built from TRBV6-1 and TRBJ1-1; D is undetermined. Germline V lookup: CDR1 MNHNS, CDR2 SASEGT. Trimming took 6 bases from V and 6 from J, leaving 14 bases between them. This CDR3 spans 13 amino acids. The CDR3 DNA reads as TGTGCCAGCAGCAGAGAGGCGATCGCTGAAGCTTTCTTT. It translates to CASSREAIAEAFF.

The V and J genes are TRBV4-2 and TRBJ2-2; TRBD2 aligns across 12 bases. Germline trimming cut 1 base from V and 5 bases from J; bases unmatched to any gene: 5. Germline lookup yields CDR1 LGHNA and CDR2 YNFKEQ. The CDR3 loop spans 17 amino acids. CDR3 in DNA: TGTGCCAGCAGCCAAGGACTAGCGGGAGTCCCAACCGGGGAGCTGTTTTTT. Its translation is CASSQGLAGVPTGELFF.

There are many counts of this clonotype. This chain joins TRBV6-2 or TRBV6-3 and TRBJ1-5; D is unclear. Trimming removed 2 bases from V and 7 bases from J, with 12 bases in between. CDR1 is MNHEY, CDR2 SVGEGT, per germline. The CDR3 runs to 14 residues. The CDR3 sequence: CASSYEEPGQPQHF. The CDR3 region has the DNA TGTGCCAGCAGTTACGAGGAGCCAGGCCAGCCCCAGCATTTT.

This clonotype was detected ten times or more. CDR3 region: CASSSPSATPETQYF. DNA for the CDR3: TGCGCCAGCAGCTCCCCTAGCGCGACCCCAGAGACCCAGTACTTC. The chain recombines TRBV5-1 with TRBJ2-5; possibly TRBD2 for D (6 bases). V was trimmed by 3 bases and J by 4 bases, leaving 16 bases between them. The CDR3 loop spans 15 amino acids. Germline CDR1 reads SGHRS; CDR2 reads YFSETQ.

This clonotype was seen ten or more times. The CDR3 region is CASSYYSGGGNTIYF. CDR3 sequence (DNA): TGTGCCAGCAGTTATTATTCTGGGGGTGGAAACACCATATATTTT. V is TRBV6-5 and J is TRBJ1-3; maybe TRBD1 (5 bases). The germline V and J ends were trimmed by 3 bases and 3 bases, with 12 bases remaining between them. The CDR3 contains 15 residues. Germline V gene lookup returns CDR1 MNHEY and CDR2 SVGAGI.

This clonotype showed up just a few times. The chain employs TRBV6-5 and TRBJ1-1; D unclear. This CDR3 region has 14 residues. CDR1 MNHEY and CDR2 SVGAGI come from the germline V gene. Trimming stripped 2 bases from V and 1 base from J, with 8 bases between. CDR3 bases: TGTGCCAGCAGTTACGACCGGGGGAACACTGAAGCTTTCTTT. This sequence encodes CASSYDRGNTEAFF.

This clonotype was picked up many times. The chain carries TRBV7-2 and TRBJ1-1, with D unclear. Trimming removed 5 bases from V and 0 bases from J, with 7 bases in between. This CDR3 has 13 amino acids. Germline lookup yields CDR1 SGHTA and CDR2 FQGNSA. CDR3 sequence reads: CASSPTLNTEAFF. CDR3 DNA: TGTGCCAGCAGCCCGACGCTGAACACTGAAGCTTTCTTT.

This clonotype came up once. The CDR3 coding sequence is TGTGCCAGCAGCTTACTGACCGGACAGGGTATATTGGGGACCCAGTACTTC. This encodes CASSLLTGQGILGTQYF. J is TRBJ2-5 and V is TRBV11-1, with TRBD1 identical over 8 bases. CDR3 size: 17 residues. Germline V lookup: CDR1 SGHAT, CDR2 FQDESV (reference sequence). Trimming removed 2 bases from V and 7 bases from J; junction bases left unmatched: 15.

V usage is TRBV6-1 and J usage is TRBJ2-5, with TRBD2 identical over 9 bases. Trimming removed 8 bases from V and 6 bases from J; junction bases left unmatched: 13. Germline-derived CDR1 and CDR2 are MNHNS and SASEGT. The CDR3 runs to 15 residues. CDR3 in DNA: TGTGCCAGCGATCCGGGACTAGCCTCCCTACAGACCCAGTACTTC. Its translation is CASDPGLASLQTQYF.